The rows below give T cell receptor beta chains drawn from one sample of a study of patients and donors after allogeneic stem cell transplantation. TCRdb re-analysed the RT-PCR reads in MiXCR, keeping a single row per CDR3 protein. The sample carries about 960,000 distinct CDR3 sequences, roughly 18% recorded once. The sequencing sample was made of blood, either unsorted or a sorted T cell fraction (not recorded which). The source is a human donor who was either an allogeneic HSCT recipient or a stem cell or donor lymphocyte infusion donor (not recorded which). It is not recorded whose cells these are; they may come from a transplant donor. Both conserved end residues are trimmed from each CDR3.

J	V	CDR3
TRBJ1-1	TRBV15	ATSRDWKGLF
TRBJ2-4	TRBV5-1	ASTSGSPKNIQY
TRBJ2-2	TRBV12-3/TRBV12-4	ASNRAGELF
TRBJ2-1	TRBV7-7	ASSPLDRGPYNEQF
TRBJ2-1	TRBV12-3/TRBV12-4	ASSPQGSSYNEQF
TRBJ2-2	TRBV20-1	SASLLAGGWNTGELF
TRBJ2-1	TRBV7-8	ASSTPSRDREHEQF
TRBJ2-1	TRBV20-1	SAAWDSSARSSYNEQF
TRBJ1-6	TRBV19	ATREGNSPLH
TRBJ1-2	TRBV4-1	ASSDGIYGYT
TRBJ2-1	TRBV3-1	ASSQGTSGRRWGQF
TRBJ1-2	TRBV29-1	SVGRAANYGYT
TRBJ1-2	TRBV7-2	ASSTDRGLYGYT
TRBJ2-7	TRBV9	ASSYSGVAYEQY
TRBJ1-4	TRBV5-1	ASSSDFGDQKLF
TRBJ2-7	TRBV4-1	ASSQETSGSYEQY
TRBJ1-2	TRBV29-1	SVWDPSAHYGYT
TRBJ2-2	TRBV9	ASSEDRVGAGELF
TRBJ2-5	TRBV20-1	SAPRDRGAQY
TRBJ2-1	TRBV5-4	ASSSSSNNEQF
TRBJ1-2	TRBV4-2	ASSQITGKGDGYT
TRBJ1-4	TRBV6-1	ASKQGAANEKLF
TRBJ1-2	TRBV4-1	ASSQVTGRTYGYT
TRBJ2-1	TRBV24-1	ATSDPMDSARNEQF
TRBJ2-3	TRBV9	ASSEAPIYSGESTDTQY
TRBJ2-5	TRBV24-1	ATSDRDRVRETQY
TRBJ2-1	TRBV5-1	ASSLGRPRNEQF
TRBJ2-3	TRBV6-5	ASSSVSGPSTDTQY
TRBJ2-6	TRBV5-1	ASSMSSSGANVLT
TRBJ2-1	TRBV11-3	ASTASSGWSPHNEQF
TRBJ2-3	TRBV20-1	SARYRERGTDTQY
TRBJ1-2	TRBV20-1	SARLSGYYGYT
TRBJ2-1	TRBV29-1	SVLGSGGYNEQF
TRBJ2-5	TRBV5-4	ASSKTSGRETQY
TRBJ2-1	TRBV20-1	SARDPPRVWGARYNEQF
TRBJ1-2	TRBV27	ASRTEPYGYT
TRBJ2-1	TRBV24-1	ATSDPSTSGSIEQF
TRBJ2-3	TRBV20-1	SARGWERTDTQY
TRBJ2-5	TRBV2	ASSEGGQVQETQY
TRBJ1-2	TRBV10-3	AIWGSYGYT
TRBJ2-7	TRBV7-6	ASSAGSHEQY
TRBJ2-3	TRBV7-2	ASSHRQGARADTQY
TRBJ2-1	TRBV2	ASRADYNEQF
TRBJ1-5	TRBV20-1	SASRTANNQPQH
TRBJ2-7	TRBV7-8	ASSLSRDRVSYEQY
TRBJ2-1	TRBV20-1	SARAAGVAYNEQF
TRBJ1-5	TRBV20-1	SAARRGAGVQPQH
TRBJ1-2	TRBV25-1	ASSDIYGYT
TRBJ1-2	TRBV5-1	ASSFIGDGYT
TRBJ2-1	TRBV24-1	ATSDSAGLGSYNEQF
TRBJ1-1	TRBV29-1	SVEWTARLNTEAF
TRBJ2-1	TRBV11-2	ASSLDPKRGVLHNEQF
TRBJ2-7	TRBV6-2/TRBV6-3	ASSSNDGGRRSEQY
TRBJ2-1	TRBV6-6	ASRGGGHEQF
TRBJ1-1	TRBV24-1	ATSGALNTEAF
TRBJ1-5	TRBV7-9	ASSQQTPGTSNQPQH
TRBJ2-2	TRBV5-1	ASSFDTANTGELF
TRBJ1-2	TRBV6-1	ASSAGGLESGYT